The T cell receptor (beta chain) described here comes from a study of CD8 T cells in ankylosing spondylitis. General study results and limits: The study identified a TCR beta motif of eight highly homologous variants that appeared characteristic of ankylosing spondylitis blood. Earlier reports found some motif variants in synovial fluid and blood in reactive arthritis.

The CDR3 is made up of 12 amino acids. The germline gives CDR1 SGHDN, CDR2 FVKESK. The V and J ends lost 5 bases and 5 bases respectively, with 9 bases between them. TCRdb ran MiXCR on the 5' RACE reads and lists one entry per CDR3 protein. The sample records around 540,000 distinct CDR3 sequences, about 12% being singletons. Worth noting for this clonotype: Its antigen is unknown.

The clonotype originates from a male donor with ankylosing spondylitis. The material sequenced was blood, either unsorted or a sorted T cell fraction (not recorded which). The chain carries TRBV14 and TRBJ2-5, with D hard to call. The DNA of the CDR3 is TGTGCCAGCAGCGCCAACGTCGAGACCCAGTACTTC. Its protein is CASSANVETQYF. The variable domain in full, completed from reference TRBV14 and TRBJ2-5, reads EAGVTQFPSHSVIEKGQTVTLRCDPISGHDNLYWYRRVMGKEIKFLLHFVKESKQDESGMPNNRFLAERTGGTYSTLKVQPAELEDSGVYFCASSANVETQYFGPGTRLLVL.